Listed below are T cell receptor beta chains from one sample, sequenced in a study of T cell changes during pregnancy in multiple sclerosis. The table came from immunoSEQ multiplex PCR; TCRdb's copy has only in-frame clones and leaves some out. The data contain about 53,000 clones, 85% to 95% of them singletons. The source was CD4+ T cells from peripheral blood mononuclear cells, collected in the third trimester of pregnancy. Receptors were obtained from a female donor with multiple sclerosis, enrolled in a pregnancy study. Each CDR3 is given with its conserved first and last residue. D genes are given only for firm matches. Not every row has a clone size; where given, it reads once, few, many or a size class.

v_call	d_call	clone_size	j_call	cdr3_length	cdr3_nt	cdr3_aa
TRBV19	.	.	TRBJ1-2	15	TGTGCCAGTAGGCTGGACAGAGGGGCCTCCTATGGCTACACCTTC	CASRLDRGASYGYTF
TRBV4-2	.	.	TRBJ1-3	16	TGTGCCAGCAGCTCACAAGTATCAGGGTTGGGAAACACCATATATTTT	CASSSQVSGLGNTIYF
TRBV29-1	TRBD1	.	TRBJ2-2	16	TGCAGCGTTGTTTGGACAGGGGCCTACGTAGCCGGGGAGCTGTTTTTT	CSVVWTGAYVAGELFF
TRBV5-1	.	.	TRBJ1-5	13	TGCGCCAGCAGCTTGGGACAGGCCCAGCCCCAGCATTTT	CASSLGQAQPQHF
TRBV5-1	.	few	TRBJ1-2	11	TGCGCCAGCCGGCGGGAAGACGGCTACACCTTC	CASRREDGYTF
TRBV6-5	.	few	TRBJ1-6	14	TGTGCCAGCAGGCGAACCCCACTGGATTCACCCCTCCACTTT	CASRRTPLDSPLHF
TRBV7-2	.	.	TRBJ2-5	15	TGTGCCAGCAGCCTGGTCGGGTTTCGCGGGGAGACCCAGTACTTC	CASSLVGFRGETQYF
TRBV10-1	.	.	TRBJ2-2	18	TGCGCCAGCAGTGAGTCCCCTGGGCAGACAGTAAACACCGGGGAGCTGTTTTTT	CASSESPGQTVNTGELFF
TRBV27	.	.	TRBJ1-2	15	TGTGCCAGCAGTTTTTCTATGGAGTTTAACTATGGCTACACCTTC	CASSFSMEFNYGYTF
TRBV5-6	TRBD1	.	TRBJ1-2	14	TGTGCCAGCAGAAACCTGGACAGGAACTATGGCTACACCTTC	CASRNLDRNYGYTF
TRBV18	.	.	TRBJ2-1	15	TGTGCCAGCTCACCAGTCACAGGGTTGTACAATGAGCAGTTCTTC	CASSPVTGLYNEQFF
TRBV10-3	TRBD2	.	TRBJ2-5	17	TGTGCCATCAGTGAGTCGGGGTCGCAGGGAGGGAAAGAGACCCAGTACTTC	CAISESGSQGGKETQYF
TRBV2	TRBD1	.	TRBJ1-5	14	TGTGCCAGCAGCGGTGACAGGGGAGCTCAGCCCCAGCATTTT	CASSGDRGAQPQHF
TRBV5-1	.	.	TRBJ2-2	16	TGCGCCAGCAGCTTGGGAGTCGGGGGGAACACCGGGGAGCTGTTTTTT	CASSLGVGGNTGELFF
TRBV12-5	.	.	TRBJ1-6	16	TGTGCTAGTGGTTCGCCGGGGTCAGCTTATAATTCACCCCTCCACTTT	CASGSPGSAYNSPLHF
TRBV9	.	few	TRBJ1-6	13	TGTGCCAGCACCCAGGGGAATAGGACACCCCTCCACTTT	CASTQGNRTPLHF
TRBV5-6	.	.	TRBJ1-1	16	TGTGCCAGCAGCTTGTTTCCCGGGGGTCGGAACACTGAAGCTTTCTTT	CASSLFPGGRNTEAFF
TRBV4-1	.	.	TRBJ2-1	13	TGCGCCAGCTCGGAGGGGTTTGGCAATGAGCAGTTCTTC	CASSEGFGNEQFF
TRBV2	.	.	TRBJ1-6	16	TGTGCCAGCAGTGCCTTTGCAGGCTCCTATAATTCACCCCTCCACTTT	CASSAFAGSYNSPLHF
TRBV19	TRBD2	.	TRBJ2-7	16	TGTGCCACCTTGGGAACAAGCGGGGGGGGAAACTACGAGCAGTACTTC	CATLGTSGGGNYEQYF
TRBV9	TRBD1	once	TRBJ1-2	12	TGTGCCAGCAGCGCGACAGGGGATGGCTACACCTTC	CASSATGDGYTF
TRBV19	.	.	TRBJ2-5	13	TGTGCCAGTAGTATAGCGGGGAAAGAGACCCAGTACTTC	CASSIAGKETQYF
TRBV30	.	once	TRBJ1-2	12	TGTGCCGGGGGGGGGTCTCTGGTAGGCTACACCTTC	CAGGGSLVGYTF
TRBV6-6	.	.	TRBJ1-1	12	TGTGCCAGCAGTTTATTGAACACTGAAGCTTTCTTT	CASSLLNTEAFF
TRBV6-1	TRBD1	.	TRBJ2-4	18	TGTGCCAGCAGTGCCGGGACAGGGGGCGCGGGGGCCAAAAACATTCAGTACTTC	CASSAGTGGAGAKNIQYF
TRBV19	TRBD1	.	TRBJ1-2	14	TGTGCCAGTAGTATAATGGGGACAGACTATGGCTACACCTTC	CASSIMGTDYGYTF
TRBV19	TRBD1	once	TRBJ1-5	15	TGTGCCACCCGACCCGGGACAGGAAATTATCAGCCCCAGCATTTT	CATRPGTGNYQPQHF
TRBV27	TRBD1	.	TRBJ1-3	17	TGTGCCAGCAGTCCCTCCCCTGGGACAGGTCGGCGAAACACCATATATTTT	CASSPSPGTGRRNTIYF
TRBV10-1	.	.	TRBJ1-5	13	TGCGCCAGCAGTGAGTCGAGTGATCAGCCCCAGCATTTT	CASSESSDQPQHF